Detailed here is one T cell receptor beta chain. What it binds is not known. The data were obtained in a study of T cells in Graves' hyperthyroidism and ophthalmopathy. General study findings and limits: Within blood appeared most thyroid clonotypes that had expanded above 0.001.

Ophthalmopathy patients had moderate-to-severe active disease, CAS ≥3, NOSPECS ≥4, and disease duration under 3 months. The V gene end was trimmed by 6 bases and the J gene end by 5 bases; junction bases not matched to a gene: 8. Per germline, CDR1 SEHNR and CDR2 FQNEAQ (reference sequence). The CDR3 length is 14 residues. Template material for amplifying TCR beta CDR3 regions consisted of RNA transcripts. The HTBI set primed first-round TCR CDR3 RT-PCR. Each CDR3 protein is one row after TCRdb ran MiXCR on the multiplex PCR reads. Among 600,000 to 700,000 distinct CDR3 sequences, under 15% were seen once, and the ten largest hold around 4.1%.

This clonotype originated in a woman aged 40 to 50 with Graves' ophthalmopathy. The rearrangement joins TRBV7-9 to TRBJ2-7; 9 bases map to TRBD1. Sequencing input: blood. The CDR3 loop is CASSYGTGNHEQYF. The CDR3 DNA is TGTGCCAGCAGTTACGGGACAGGGAATCACGAGCAGTACTTC. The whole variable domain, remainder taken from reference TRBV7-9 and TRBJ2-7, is DTGVSQNPRHKITKRGQNVTFRCDPISEHNRLYWYRQTLGQGPEFLTYFQNEAQLEKSRLLSDRFSAERPKGSFSTLEIQRTEQGDSAMYLCASSYGTGNHEQYFGPGTRLTVT.